Listed here are 20 T cell receptor beta chains from one sample, sequenced in a study of blood T cell repertoires in COVID-19. Assay: immunoSEQ multiplex PCR; the TCRdb copy retains only in-frame clones and omits some. Seen here are about 350,000 clones, roughly 84% observed once, and the top ten hold almost 3%. Material: PBMCs or T cells enriched from blood (not recorded which). These receptors were collected from a young woman who had recovered from COVID-19.

J is TRBJ2-2 and V is TRBV19; the D gene is possibly TRBD2 (6 bases). Per germline, CDR1 LNHDA and CDR2 SQIVND (reference sequence). V was cut by 5 bases and J by 2 bases, with 9 bases left in between. The CDR3 covers 14 residues. The CDR3 protein is CASSRTTNTGELFF. CDR3 DNA: TGTGCCAGTAGTCGGACTACTAACACCGGGGAGCTGTTTTTT.

This chain uses TRBV4-1 with TRBJ1-1; D is unclear. CDR1 MGHRA and CDR2 YSYEKL come from the germline V gene. The CDR3 spans 17 residues. Trimming removed 4 bases from V and 5 bases from J, with 23 bases in between. In DNA, the CDR3 is TGCGCCAGCAGCCCGCGGCGGGGAAACCTCCTCGGGACTGAAGCTTTCTTT. Encoded protein: CASSPRRGNLLGTEAFF.

The gene calls are TRBV9 and TRBJ2-3, with 11 bases lining up with TRBD2. The trim removed 7 bases at V and 1 base at J, leaving 14 bases unmatched. The germline V gene encodes CDR1 SGDLS and CDR2 YYNGEE. The CDR3 is made up of 18 amino acids. The CDR3 sequence: CASGISSGRVFGTDTQYF. In DNA, the CDR3 is TGTGCCAGCGGCATCAGTAGCGGGAGGGTTTTCGGCACAGATACGCAGTATTTT.

The chain combines TRBV6-6 with TRBJ1-4, with D maybe TRBD1 (6 bases). Germline CDR1 reads MNHNY; CDR2 reads SVGAGI (reference sequence). Trimming removed 0 bases from V and 16 bases from J, with 15 bases in between. This CDR3 comprises 13 residues. The CDR3 loop reads CASSYSDRDIEFF. The CDR3 region has the DNA TGTGCCAGCAGTTACTCCGACCGGGACATAGAGTTTTTT.

The chain combines TRBV28 with TRBJ2-1; no firm D call. The V end lost 6 bases, the J end lost 15 bases, and 21 bases lay between the germline ends. Germline V gene data show CDR1 as MDHEN and CDR2 as SYDVKM. CDR3 size: 13 residues. Here the CDR3 reads CASSATQSWRRFF. The CDR3 coding sequence is TGTGCCAGCAGCGCAACCCAATCTTGGCGGCGGTTCTTC.

The chain carries TRBV19 and TRBJ1-5, with 7 bases matching TRBD1. Germline assignment: CDR1 LNHDA and CDR2 SQIVND (reference sequence). V dropped 4 bases and J dropped 7; count of bases not matched to a gene: 4. CDR3 size: 13 residues. This CDR3 is CASSKQGRQPQHF. CDR3 nucleotides: TGTGCCAGTAGTAAACAGGGGAGACAGCCCCAGCATTTT.

This chain links TRBV5-1 with TRBJ2-3; D gene ambiguous. The CDR3 runs 14 residues. The germline gives CDR1 SGHRS, CDR2 YFSETQ. The V end was cut by 2 bases, the J end by 0 bases, with 7 bases between. CDR3 nucleotides: TGCGCCAGCAGCTTCTATAGCAGCACAGATACGCAGTATTTT. Translation gives CASSFYSSTDTQYF. Looking up the rest from reference TRBV5-1 and TRBJ2-3 gives the full variable domain: KAGVTQTPRYLIKTRGQQVTLSCSPISGHRSVSWYQQTPGQGLQFLFEYFSETQRNKGNFPGRFSGRQFSNSRSEMNVSTLELGDSALYLCASSFYSSTDTQYFGPGTRLTVL.

The gene calls are TRBV6-5 and TRBJ1-1, with 7 bases identical to TRBD1. CDR3 length equals 14 residues. V gave up 4 bases and J gave up 4 bases; unmatched junction bases: 6. The germline V gene encodes CDR1 MNHEY and CDR2 SVGAGI. CDR3 protein: CASSSTGMGTEAFF. For the CDR3, the DNA is TGTGCCAGCAGTTCGACAGGGATGGGCACTGAAGCTTTCTTT.

The chain combines TRBV6-5 with TRBJ2-2, with D unresolved. This CDR3 is built from 12 residues. The germline gives CDR1 MNHEY, CDR2 SVGAGI. Trimming took 6 bases from V and 8 from J, leaving 10 bases between them. The CDR3 DNA follows: TGTGCCAGCAGCCGTAATTCGGGGGAGCTGTTTTTT. Translation: CASSRNSGELFF.

This chain links TRBV15 with TRBJ1-2; 11 nucleotides agree with TRBD1. The CDR3 spans 14 residues. The germline V gene encodes CDR1 LNHNV and CDR2 YYDKDF (reference sequence). Unmatched junction bases numbered 7, after V lost 5 bases and J lost 8 bases. Written as DNA, the CDR3 is TGTGCCACCAGCCAGGACAGGGGGCGCTTGGGCTACACCTTC. This sequence encodes CATSQDRGRLGYTF.

The V and J genes are TRBV27 and TRBJ1-1, with 8 nucleotides matching TRBD1. CDR3 length: 13 residues. Germline CDR1 MNHEY, CDR2 SMNVEV (reference sequence). V trimming: 6 bases; J trimming: 1 base; junction bases outside the gene matches: 1. The CDR3 here is CASRGTGNTEAFF. The CDR3 DNA follows: TGTGCCAGCAGGGGGACAGGGAACACTGAAGCTTTCTTT.

V gene TRBV15 combines with J gene TRBJ2-7, with D perhaps TRBD1 (5 bases). CDR1 is LNHNV and CDR2 is YYDKDF in the germline V gene (reference sequence). The V end was cut by 0 bases, the J end by 4 bases, with 13 bases between. The CDR3 contains 15 residues. The CDR3: CATSRDQVTAYEQYF. CDR3 DNA sequence: TGTGCCACCAGCAGAGATCAAGTGACAGCATACGAGCAGTACTTC.

The chain employs TRBV3-1 (or the pseudogene TRBV3-2) and TRBJ1-1; TRBD1 matches 9 bases. This CDR3 region has 13 residues. J was trimmed by 5 bases and V by 10 bases; bases with no gene match: 8. Germline V gene lookup returns CDR1 LGHDT and CDR2 YNNKEL (reference sequence). The CDR3 reads CATERQGGTEAFF. The CDR3 region has the DNA TGTGCCACCGAACGACAGGGGGGGACTGAAGCTTTCTTT.

This clone appeared a few times. The chain employs TRBV25-1 and TRBJ1-1; TRBD1 matches 7 bases. The CDR3 loop spans 14 amino acids. CDR1 and CDR2 (germline): MGHDK, SYGVNS. The V and J ends lost 7 bases and 1 base, in that order; junction bases with no gene match: 6. CDR3 sequence: CASTKGQANTEAFF. The CDR3 bases are TGTGCCAGCACGAAAGGACAGGCGAACACTGAAGCTTTCTTT.

The chain has TRBV4-1 and TRBJ2-3; tentatively, D is TRBD1 (6 bases). Germline assignment: CDR1 MGHRA and CDR2 YSYEKL. There are 15 residues in the CDR3. The ends were cut back, 3 bases at V and 0 bases at J, with 10 bases in the middle. CDR3 in amino acids: CASSHGQPSTDTQYF. CDR3 nucleotide sequence: TGCGCCAGCAGCCACGGACAGCCAAGCACAGATACGCAGTATTTT.

This sequence joins TRBV5-1 and TRBJ2-3; 7 bases line up with TRBD2. Germline loops: CDR1 SGHRS, CDR2 YFSETQ. The CDR3 totals 13 residues. V gave up 3 bases and J gave up 4 bases; unmatched junction bases: 2. The CDR3 sequence: CASSWEGSDTQYF. CDR3 in DNA: TGCGCCAGCAGCTGGGAGGGGTCAGATACGCAGTATTTT.

The genes are TRBV11-2 and TRBJ2-5; 7 positions agree with TRBD1. The J segment lost 5 bases and the V segment lost 5 bases, leaving 14 bases of the junction unmatched. CDR3 length: 16 residues. The germline V gene has CDR1 SGHAT and CDR2 FQNNGV. CDR3 sequence reads: CASSIGGSQSGETQYF. The CDR3 region has the DNA TGTGCCAGCAGCATAGGGGGCTCGCAATCAGGGGAGACCCAGTACTTC.

The chain links TRBV28 to TRBJ1-2; D remains unclear. The CDR3 length is 12 residues. Trimming removed 3 bases at V and 7 bases at J, with 9 bases between. From germline, CDR1 is MDHEN and CDR2 SYDVKM. The CDR3 DNA sequence: TGTGCCAGCAGTTTTTACCGGTCTGGCTACACCTTC. Its translation: CASSFYRSGYTF.

The chain couples TRBV6-1 to TRBJ2-3; TRBD2 matches 10 bases. CDR1 and CDR2 (germline): MNHNS, SASEGT. Germline trimming cut 4 bases from V and 0 bases from J; bases unmatched to any gene: 10. The CDR3 consists of 18 residues. Written as DNA, the CDR3 is TGTGCCAGCAGTGTTTTAGCGGGGGGACCGATTAGCACAGATACGCAGTATTTT. The encoded protein is CASSVLAGGPISTDTQYF.

The rearrangement links TRBV28 to TRBJ1-4; maybe TRBD1 (5 bases). Deletions cut 5 bases from V and 6 bases from J, with 16 bases between. This CDR3 spans 15 amino acids. Germline values: CDR1 MDHEN, CDR2 SYDVKM. The DNA for the CDR3 is TGTGCCAGCAGTAAAGGGCAGGGAGGGCATGAAAAACTGTTTTTT. This gives the protein CASSKGQGGHEKLFF.